This T cell receptor beta chain was retrieved from a study of cytomegalovirus exposure and HLA in healthy donors. This CDR3 is 13 amino acids long. From germline, CDR1 is WSHSY and CDR2 SAAADI. With 5 bases clipped from V and 5 bases from J, the junction kept 6 bases outside the gene matches. Study findings and constraints: When a later analysis compared HLA-associated TCR beta chains with equally common others, the HLA-associated chains turned out to be more clonally expanded and to have lower generation probabilities. There were a few CMV-associated chains whose specificity for CMV antigens was confirmed in vitro. There were some V segments, including TRBV6-2 and TRBV6-3, excluded as indistinguishable.

The PCR used 60 Vbeta and 13 Jbeta primers. The data were produced by immunoSEQ multiplex PCR, yet TCRdb's version contains in-frame clones alone and is incomplete. The data contain 100,000 to 150,000 clones, about 83% of them seen just once; the ten biggest clones take up more than 3.5%. Note on this clone: The antigen is unknown.

This chain uses TRBV10-2 with TRBJ2-7, with 7 bases fitting TRBD1. The specimen was PBMCs. The clonotype was recovered from a woman aged 40 to 50 in good health and CMV-seropositive. The CDR3 region is CASSRQGRNEQYF. The CDR3 DNA sequence: TGCGCCAGCAGTCGACAGGGCCGGAACGAGCAGTACTTC.